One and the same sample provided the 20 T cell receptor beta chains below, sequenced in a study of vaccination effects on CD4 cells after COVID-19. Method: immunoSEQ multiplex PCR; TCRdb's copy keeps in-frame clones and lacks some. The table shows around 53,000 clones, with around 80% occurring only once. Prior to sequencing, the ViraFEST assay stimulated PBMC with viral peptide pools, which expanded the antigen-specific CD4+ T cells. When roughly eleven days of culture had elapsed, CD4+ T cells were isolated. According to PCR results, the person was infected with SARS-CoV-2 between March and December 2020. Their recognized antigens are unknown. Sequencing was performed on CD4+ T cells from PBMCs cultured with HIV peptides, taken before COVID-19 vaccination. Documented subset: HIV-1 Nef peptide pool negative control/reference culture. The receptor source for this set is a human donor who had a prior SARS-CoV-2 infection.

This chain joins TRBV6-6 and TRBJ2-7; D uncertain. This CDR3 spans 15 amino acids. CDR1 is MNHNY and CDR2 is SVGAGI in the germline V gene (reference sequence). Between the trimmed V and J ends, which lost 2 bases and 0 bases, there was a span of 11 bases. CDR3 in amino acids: CASSYESGISYEQYF. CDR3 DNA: TGTGCCAGCAGTTACGAGAGTGGGATCTCCTACGAGCAGTACTTC.

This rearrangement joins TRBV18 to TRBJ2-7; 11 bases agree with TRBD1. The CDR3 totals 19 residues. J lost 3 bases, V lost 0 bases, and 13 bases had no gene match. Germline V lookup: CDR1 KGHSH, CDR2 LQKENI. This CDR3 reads CASSPPVVHRTGGFYEQYF. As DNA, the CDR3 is TGTGCCAGCTCACCACCGGTGGTCCACAGGACAGGGGGCTTCTACGAGCAGTACTTC.

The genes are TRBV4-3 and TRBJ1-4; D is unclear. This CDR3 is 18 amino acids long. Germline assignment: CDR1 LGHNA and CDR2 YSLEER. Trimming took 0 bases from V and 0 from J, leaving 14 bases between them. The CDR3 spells CASSQERGGVATNEKLFF. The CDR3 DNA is TGCGCCAGCAGCCAAGAGAGAGGAGGAGTTGCAACTAATGAAAAACTGTTTTTT.

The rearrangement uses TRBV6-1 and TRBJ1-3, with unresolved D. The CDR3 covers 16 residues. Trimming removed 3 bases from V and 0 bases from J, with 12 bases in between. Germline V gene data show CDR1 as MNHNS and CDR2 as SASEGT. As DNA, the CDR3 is TGTGCCAGCAGTGAGGTTCCGGTTAACTCTGGAAACACCATATATTTT. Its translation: CASSEVPVNSGNTIYF.

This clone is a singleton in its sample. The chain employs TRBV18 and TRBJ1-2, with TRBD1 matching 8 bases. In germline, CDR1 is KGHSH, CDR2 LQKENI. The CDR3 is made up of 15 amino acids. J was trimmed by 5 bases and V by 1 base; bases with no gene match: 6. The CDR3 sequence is CASSPLDRAEYGYTF. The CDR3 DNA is TGTGCCAGCTCACCACTGGACAGGGCTGAATATGGCTACACCTTC.

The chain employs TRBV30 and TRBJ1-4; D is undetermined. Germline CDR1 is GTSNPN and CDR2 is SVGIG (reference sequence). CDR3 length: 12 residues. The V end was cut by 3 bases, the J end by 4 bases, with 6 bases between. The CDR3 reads CAWRQINEKLFF. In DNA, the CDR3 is TGTGCCTGGAGACAGATTAATGAAAAACTGTTTTTT. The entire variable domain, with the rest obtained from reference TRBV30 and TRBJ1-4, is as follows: SQTIHQWPATLVQPVGSPLSLECTVEGTSNPNLYWYRQAAGRGLQLLFYSVGIGQISSEVPQNLSASRPQDRQFILSSKKLLLSDSGFYLCAWRQINEKLFFGSGTQLSVL.

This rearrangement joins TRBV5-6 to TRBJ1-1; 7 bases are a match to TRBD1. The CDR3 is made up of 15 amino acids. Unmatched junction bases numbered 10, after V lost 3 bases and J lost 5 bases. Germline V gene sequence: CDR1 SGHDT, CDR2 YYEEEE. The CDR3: CASSSSGGIGTEAFF. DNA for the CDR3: TGTGCCAGCAGCTCTTCAGGGGGAATAGGGACTGAAGCTTTCTTT.

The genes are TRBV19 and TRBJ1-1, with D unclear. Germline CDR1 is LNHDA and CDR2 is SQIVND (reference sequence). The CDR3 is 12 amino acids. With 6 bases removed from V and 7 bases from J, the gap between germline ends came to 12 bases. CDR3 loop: CASRPSFGEAFF. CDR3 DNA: TGTGCCAGTAGGCCGTCTTTCGGTGAAGCTTTCTTT.

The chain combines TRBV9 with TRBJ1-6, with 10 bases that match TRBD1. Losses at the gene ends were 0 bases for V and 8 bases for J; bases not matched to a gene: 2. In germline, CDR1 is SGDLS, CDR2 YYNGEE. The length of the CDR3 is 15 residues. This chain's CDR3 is CASSVVGTGDSPLHF. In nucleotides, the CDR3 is TGTGCCAGCAGCGTAGTCGGGACAGGGGATTCACCCCTCCACTTT.

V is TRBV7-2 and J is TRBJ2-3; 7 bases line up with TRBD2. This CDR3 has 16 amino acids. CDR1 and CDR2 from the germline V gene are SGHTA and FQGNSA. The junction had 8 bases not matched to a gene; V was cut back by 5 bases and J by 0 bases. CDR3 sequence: CASSPAGVSSTDTQYF. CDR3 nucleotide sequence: TGTGCCAGCAGCCCTGCGGGAGTATCTAGCACAGATACGCAGTATTTT.

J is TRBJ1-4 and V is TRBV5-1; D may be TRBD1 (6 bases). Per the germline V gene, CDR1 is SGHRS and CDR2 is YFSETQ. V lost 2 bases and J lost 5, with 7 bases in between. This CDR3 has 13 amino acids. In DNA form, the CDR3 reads TGCGCCAGCAGCTTTGACAGGAATGAAAAACTGTTTTTT. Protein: CASSFDRNEKLFF.

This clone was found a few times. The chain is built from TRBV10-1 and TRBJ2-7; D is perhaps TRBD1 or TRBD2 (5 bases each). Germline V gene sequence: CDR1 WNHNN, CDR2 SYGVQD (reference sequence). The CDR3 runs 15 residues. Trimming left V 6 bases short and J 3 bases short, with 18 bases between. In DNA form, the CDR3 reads TGCGCCAGCAGGATAACGGGACGGAACATCTACGAGCAGTACTTC. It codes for CASRITGRNIYEQYF.

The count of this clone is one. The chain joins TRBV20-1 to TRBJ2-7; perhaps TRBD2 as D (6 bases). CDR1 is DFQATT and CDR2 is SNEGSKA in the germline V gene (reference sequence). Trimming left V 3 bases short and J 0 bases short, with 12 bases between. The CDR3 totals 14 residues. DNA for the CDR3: TGCAGTGCTAGTTACGGGGGTGACTCCTACGAGCAGTACTTC. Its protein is CSASYGGDSYEQYF.

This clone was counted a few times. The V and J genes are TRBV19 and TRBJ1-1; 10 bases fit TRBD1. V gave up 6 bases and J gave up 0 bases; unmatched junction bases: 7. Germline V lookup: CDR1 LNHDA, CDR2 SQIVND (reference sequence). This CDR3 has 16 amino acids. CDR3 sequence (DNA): TGTGCCAGTAGATCTAGACAGGGGGCCATGAACACTGAAGCTTTCTTT. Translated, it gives CASRSRQGAMNTEAFF.

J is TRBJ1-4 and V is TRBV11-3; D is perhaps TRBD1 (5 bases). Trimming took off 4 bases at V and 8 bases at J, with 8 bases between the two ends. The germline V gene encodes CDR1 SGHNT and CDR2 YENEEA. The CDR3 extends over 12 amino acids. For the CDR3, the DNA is TGTGCCAGCAGCTCCAGGGAGGAAAAACTGTTTTTT. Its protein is CASSSREEKLFF. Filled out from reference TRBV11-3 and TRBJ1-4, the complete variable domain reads EAGVVQSPRYKIIEKKQPVAFWCNPISGHNTLYWYLQNLGQGPELLIRYENEEAVDDSQLPKDRFSAERLKGVDSTLKIQPAELGDSAVYLCASSSREEKLFFGSGTQLSVL.

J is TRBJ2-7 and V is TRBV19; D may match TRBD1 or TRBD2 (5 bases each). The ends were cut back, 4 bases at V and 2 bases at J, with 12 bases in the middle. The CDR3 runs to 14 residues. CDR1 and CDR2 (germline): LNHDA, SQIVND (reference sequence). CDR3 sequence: CASSNLGEPYEQYF. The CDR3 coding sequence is TGTGCCAGTAGTAACCTAGGGGAGCCCTACGAGCAGTACTTC.

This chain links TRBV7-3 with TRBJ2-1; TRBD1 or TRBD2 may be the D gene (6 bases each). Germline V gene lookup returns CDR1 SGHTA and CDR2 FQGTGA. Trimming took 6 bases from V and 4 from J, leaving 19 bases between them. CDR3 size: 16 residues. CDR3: CASSLGGGTQYNEQFF. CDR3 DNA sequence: TGTGCCAGCAGTTTAGGTGGCGGGACACAATACAATGAGCAGTTCTTC.

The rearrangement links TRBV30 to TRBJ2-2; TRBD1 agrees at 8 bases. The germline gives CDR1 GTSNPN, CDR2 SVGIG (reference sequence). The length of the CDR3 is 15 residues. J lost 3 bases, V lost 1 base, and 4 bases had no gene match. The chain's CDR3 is CAWSDGQGYTGELFF. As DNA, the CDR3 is TGTGCCTGGAGTGACGGACAGGGCTACACCGGGGAGCTGTTTTTT. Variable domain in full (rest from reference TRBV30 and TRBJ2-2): SQTIHQWPATLVQPVGSPLSLECTVEGTSNPNLYWYRQAAGRGLQLLFYSVGIGQISSEVPQNLSASRPQDRQFILSSKKLLLSDSGFYLCAWSDGQGYTGELFFGEGSRLTVL.

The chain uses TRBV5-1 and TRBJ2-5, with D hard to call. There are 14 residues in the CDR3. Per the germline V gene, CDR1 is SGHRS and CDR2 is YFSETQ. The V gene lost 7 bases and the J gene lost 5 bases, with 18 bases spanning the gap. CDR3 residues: CASDLTGSRETQYF. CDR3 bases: TGCGCCAGCGATCTCACTGGGTCTCGCGAGACCCAGTACTTC. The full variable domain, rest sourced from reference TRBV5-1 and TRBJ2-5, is KAGVTQTPRYLIKTRGQQVTLSCSPISGHRSVSWYQQTPGQGLQFLFEYFSETQRNKGNFPGRFSGRQFSNSRSEMNVSTLELGDSALYLCASDLTGSRETQYFGPGTRLLVL.

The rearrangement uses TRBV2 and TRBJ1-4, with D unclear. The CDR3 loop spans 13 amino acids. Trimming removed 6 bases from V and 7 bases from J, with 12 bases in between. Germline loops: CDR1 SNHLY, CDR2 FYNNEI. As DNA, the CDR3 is TGTGCCAGCAGATCCGGAGGTAGTGAAAAACTGTTTTTT. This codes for CASRSGGSEKLFF.